The clone carrying this T cell receptor beta chain was counted ten times or more. The data were taken from a study of identical twins. Germline CDR1 and CDR2: SGHRS and YFSETQ. CDR3 length: 15 residues. Between the trimmed V and J ends, which lost 1 base and 0 bases, there was a span of 10 bases. TCRdb passed the 5' RACE reads through MiXCR, listing each CDR3 protein once. The table lists about 100,000 distinct CDR3 sequences, 5.9% of them singletons. Input material: memory T cells sorted from blood. The gene calls are TRBV5-1 and TRBJ1-1; D might be TRBD1 (6 bases). This TCR was sampled from a woman between 50 and 59 years old in good health. CDR3 loop: CASSLTGSMNTEAFF. The DNA for the CDR3 is TGCGCCAGCAGCTTGACAGGGAGCATGAACACTGAAGCTTTCTTT.